This is a list of T cell receptor beta chains from one sample in a study of blood T cell repertoires in COVID-19. Measured with immunoSEQ multiplex PCR; TCRdb has only the in-frame clones, and not every one. The repertoire holds more than 400,000 clones, roughly 90% seen once, with about 0.7% in the top ten. Specimen: PBMCs or T cells enriched from blood (not recorded which). The origin of the receptors is a young woman who had recovered from COVID-19. The conserved cysteine and the conserved F or W are not part of the CDR3 here. The D gene is left open where the match is weak.

v_gene: TRBV21-1
d_gene: .
CDR3aa: ASSSCERSAYEQY

v_gene: TRBV29-1
d_gene: TRBD2
CDR3aa: SVVSGLAGGDTQY

v_gene: TRBV7-6
d_gene: .
CDR3aa: ASSPTAIHMNTEAF

v_gene: TRBV3-1/TRBV3-2
d_gene: .
CDR3aa: ASSQGPRAGELF

v_gene: TRBV28
d_gene: TRBD1
CDR3aa: ASSNHRQGYQPQH

v_gene: TRBV7-9
d_gene: .
CDR3aa: ASSLNTPGDIQY

v_gene: TRBV4-1
d_gene: .
CDR3aa: ASSQIEQGSYEQY

v_gene: TRBV4-1
d_gene: .
CDR3aa: ASSQDRGWEQY

v_gene: TRBV30
d_gene: .
CDR3aa: AWSPITTGHGYT

v_gene: TRBV14
d_gene: .
CDR3aa: ASSPSTSSPLH

v_gene: TRBV5-1
d_gene: .
CDR3aa: ASGLGAYNTEAF

v_gene: TRBV28
d_gene: .
CDR3aa: ASSLLIRREAEAF

v_gene: TRBV6-5
d_gene: .
CDR3aa: ASSPGLNTGELF

v_gene: TRBV10-3
d_gene: TRBD1
CDR3aa: AISESGTANYGYT

v_gene: TRBV2
d_gene: .
CDR3aa: ASRRDSNQPQH

v_gene: TRBV3-1/TRBV3-2
d_gene: TRBD1
CDR3aa: ASTLETGGHGELF

v_gene: TRBV19
d_gene: .
CDR3aa: ASSMGQGPNYGYT

v_gene: TRBV6-1
d_gene: .
CDR3aa: ASSEWPGMNTEAF

v_gene: TRBV2
d_gene: .
CDR3aa: ASGGSLNTEAF

v_gene: TRBV12-5
d_gene: TRBD1
CDR3aa: ASGIGQGDQPQH

v_gene: TRBV24-1
d_gene: .
CDR3aa: ATSDIDSYEQY

v_gene: TRBV18
d_gene: .
CDR3aa: ASSPIRTEGDTQY

v_gene: TRBV11-3
d_gene: TRBD1
CDR3aa: ASSLDRTGITDTQY

v_gene: TRBV9
d_gene: .
CDR3aa: ASSVEGREGLGPYGYT

v_gene: TRBV9
d_gene: TRBD1
CDR3aa: ASSVEGRQGATSNQPQH

v_gene: TRBV5-6
d_gene: .
CDR3aa: ASSGAGHLYEQY

v_gene: TRBV6-5
d_gene: .
CDR3aa: ASRQQGFDTGELF

v_gene: TRBV29-1
d_gene: .
CDR3aa: SVPNDGTLGEKLF

v_gene: TRBV12-3/TRBV12-4
d_gene: .
CDR3aa: ASSLRLYEQY

v_gene: TRBV7-8
d_gene: TRBD2
CDR3aa: ASSLARGLAYEQY

v_gene: TRBV14
d_gene: .
CDR3aa: ASSRAGFANSPLH

v_gene: TRBV12-3/TRBV12-4
d_gene: TRBD1
CDR3aa: ASRTRQGQAF

v_gene: TRBV5-1
d_gene: .
CDR3aa: ASSATGVSGANVLT

v_gene: TRBV24-1
d_gene: .
CDR3aa: ATKASRDSTEAF

v_gene: TRBV28
d_gene: .
CDR3aa: ATSRAGPQETQY

v_gene: TRBV28
d_gene: .
CDR3aa: ASSPTLDGYT

v_gene: TRBV10-1
d_gene: .
CDR3aa: ASSETGEQY

v_gene: TRBV2
d_gene: TRBD1
CDR3aa: ASSGDRANTEAF

v_gene: TRBV7-6
d_gene: TRBD2
CDR3aa: ASSLAIGGGTGELF

v_gene: TRBV30
d_gene: .
CDR3aa: AWSTGGSGNTIY

v_gene: TRBV7-9
d_gene: .
CDR3aa: ASSLGGEVHQPQH

v_gene: TRBV7-2
d_gene: TRBD2
CDR3aa: ASSLPGLAAYEQY

v_gene: TRBV28
d_gene: .
CDR3aa: ASSLIRGGAGPEAF

v_gene: TRBV7-9
d_gene: TRBD2
CDR3aa: ASSIYSGGPAGELF

v_gene: TRBV19
d_gene: .
CDR3aa: ASSIDLGATNEKLF

v_gene: TRBV18
d_gene: .
CDR3aa: ASSPQGSNQPQH

v_gene: TRBV28
d_gene: TRBD1
CDR3aa: ASSPGQGYGYT

v_gene: TRBV10-3
d_gene: .
CDR3aa: AISDGGGNTEAF

v_gene: TRBV2
d_gene: TRBD2
CDR3aa: ASRRGGGYNEQF

v_gene: TRBV2
d_gene: .
CDR3aa: ASSYGGWGDQPQH

v_gene: TRBV29-1
d_gene: TRBD1
CDR3aa: SVGWTGGAGTEAF

v_gene: TRBV9
d_gene: .
CDR3aa: ASSVEVTATYGYT

v_gene: TRBV9
d_gene: TRBD2
CDR3aa: ASSVGLAQTYEQY

v_gene: TRBV6-2/TRBV6-3
d_gene: .
CDR3aa: ASSPPGSNQPQH

v_gene: TRBV6-5
d_gene: .
CDR3aa: ASSSLSSYNSPLH

v_gene: TRBV27
d_gene: .
CDR3aa: ASGSSYGYT

v_gene: TRBV6-4
d_gene: .
CDR3aa: ASSQNRYEQY

v_gene: TRBV15
d_gene: TRBD1
CDR3aa: ATSRNSGGNEKLF

v_gene: TRBV5-1
d_gene: .
CDR3aa: ASSLRGTIETQY